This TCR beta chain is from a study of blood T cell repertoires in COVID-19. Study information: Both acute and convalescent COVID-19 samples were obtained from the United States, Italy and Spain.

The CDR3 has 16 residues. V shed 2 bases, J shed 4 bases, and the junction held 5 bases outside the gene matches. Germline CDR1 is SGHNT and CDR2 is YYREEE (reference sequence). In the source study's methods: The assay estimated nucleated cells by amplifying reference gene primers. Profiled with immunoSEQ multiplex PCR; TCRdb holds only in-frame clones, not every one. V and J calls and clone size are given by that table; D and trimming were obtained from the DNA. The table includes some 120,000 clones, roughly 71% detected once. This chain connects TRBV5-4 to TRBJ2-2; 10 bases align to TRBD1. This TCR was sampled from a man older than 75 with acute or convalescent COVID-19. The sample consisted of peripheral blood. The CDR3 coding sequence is TGTGCCAGCAGCTTATGGGACAGGGGTAGCACCGGGGAGCTGTTTTTT. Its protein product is CASSLWDRGSTGELFF.